This entry features one T cell receptor beta chain sequence. The data are from a study of blood T cell repertoires in COVID-19. Original processing notes: Quantification of nucleated cells was approximated via reference gene primer amplification. Here immunoSEQ multiplex PCR was the method, and the copy in TCRdb shows in-frame clones only, minus some. That table supplies the V and J calls and clone size; D and trimming were determined from the DNA. The data contain around 140,000 clones, roughly 80% of them singletons. Participants had their cohort set by participant-reported clinical history. Germline V lookup: CDR1 SEHNR, CDR2 FQNEAQ (reference sequence). V lost 1 base and J lost 2; bases outside the gene matches: 6. The CDR3 sequence is 16 residues long.

Material for sequencing was PBMCs or T cells enriched from blood (not recorded which). The V gene is TRBV7-9, the J gene TRBJ2-7; TRBD2 matches at 9 bases. The clonotype originates from a man in his forties with acute COVID-19. The CDR3 here is CASSLGPASGAYEQYF. The CDR3 nucleotides are TGTGCCAGCAGCTTAGGTCCGGCTAGCGGGGCCTACGAGCAGTACTTC.